This T cell receptor beta chain was recorded in a study of Graves' ophthalmopathy and Graves' hyperthyroidism. Study findings and constraints: Ophthalmopathy could be told apart from stable hyperthyroidism by a 13-signature model (about 88% sensitivity, around 84% specificity).

There are 12 residues in the CDR3. Per germline, CDR1 DFQATT and CDR2 SNEGSKA (reference sequence). V lost 3 bases and J 2 bases, leaving 8 bases between the germline ends. This clonotype has a count of ten or more. Its antigen is unidentified. Researchers took RNA transcripts and amplified TCR beta CDR3 regions from them. RT-PCR in the first round used HTBI primers; a second-round multiplex PCR followed. TCRdb used MiXCR to reprocess the multiplex PCR reads, holding one entry per CDR3 protein. The sample contains hundreds of thousands of distinct CDR3 sequences, around 21% of which appear only once. Physicians reached a diagnosis by relying on clinical symptoms, serum thyroxine, TRAb, thyroid ultrasound and orbital computed tomography.

The chain is built from TRBV20-1 and TRBJ2-7; D call uncertain. Specimen: peripheral blood. The TCR was taken from a woman under 30 with stable Graves' hyperthyroidism. CDR3 coding DNA: TGCAGTGCTAGTTGGACGGCCTACGAGCAGTACTTC. It encodes CSASWTAYEQYF.